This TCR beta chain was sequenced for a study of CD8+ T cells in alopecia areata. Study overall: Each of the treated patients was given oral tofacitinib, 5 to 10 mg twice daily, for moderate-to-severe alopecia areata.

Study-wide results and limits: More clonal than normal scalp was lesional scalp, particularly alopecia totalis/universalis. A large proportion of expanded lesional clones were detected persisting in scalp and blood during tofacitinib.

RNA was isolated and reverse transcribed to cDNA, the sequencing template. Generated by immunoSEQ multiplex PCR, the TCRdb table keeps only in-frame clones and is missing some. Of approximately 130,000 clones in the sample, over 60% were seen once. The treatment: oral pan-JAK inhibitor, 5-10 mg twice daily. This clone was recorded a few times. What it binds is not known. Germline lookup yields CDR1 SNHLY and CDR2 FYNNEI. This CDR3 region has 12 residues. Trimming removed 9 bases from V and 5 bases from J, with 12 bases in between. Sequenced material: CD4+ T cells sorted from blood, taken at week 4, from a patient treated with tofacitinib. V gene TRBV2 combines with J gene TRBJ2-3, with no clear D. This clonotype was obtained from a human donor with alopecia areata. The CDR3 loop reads CARREVGDTQYF. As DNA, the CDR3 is TGTGCCAGGAGAGAAGTGGGAGATACGCAGTATTTT. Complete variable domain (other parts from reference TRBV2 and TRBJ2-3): EPEVTQTPSHQVTQMGQEVILRCVPISNHLYFYWYRQILGQKVEFLVSFYNNEISEKSEIFDDQFSVERPDGSNFTLKIRSTKLEDSAMYFCARREVGDTQYFGPGTRLTVL.